Sequencing of this TCR beta chain was carried out in a study of blood T cell repertoires in COVID-19. The overall study: Spain, Italy and the United States supplied samples that represented acute and convalescent COVID-19.

Patients in Seattle were enrolled during active infection, then followed longitudinally. In the study's own analysis: Amplification from reference gene primers served as the basis for estimated nucleated cell counts. Using immunoSEQ multiplex PCR, the repertoire was profiled, and TCRdb retains in-frame clones only, with some absent. V and J calls and clone size are given by that table; D and trimming were obtained from the DNA. The sample includes 150,000 or so clones, more than 80% of them seen just once. The receptor was derived from a man between 18 and 35 years old with COVID-19, enrolled during active disease. The sample taken for sequencing was peripheral blood.

CDR3 region: CASSLGQGAPYEQYF. The CDR3 DNA is TGTGCCAGCAGCTTAGGACAGGGGGCACCCTACGAGCAGTACTTC. The rearrangement joins TRBV7-2 to TRBJ2-7; 10 nucleotides align to TRBD1. CDR1 and CDR2 (germline): SGHTA, FQGNSA. The ends lost 1 base at V and 2 bases at J; junction bases unmatched: 2. The CDR3 sequence is 15 residues long.